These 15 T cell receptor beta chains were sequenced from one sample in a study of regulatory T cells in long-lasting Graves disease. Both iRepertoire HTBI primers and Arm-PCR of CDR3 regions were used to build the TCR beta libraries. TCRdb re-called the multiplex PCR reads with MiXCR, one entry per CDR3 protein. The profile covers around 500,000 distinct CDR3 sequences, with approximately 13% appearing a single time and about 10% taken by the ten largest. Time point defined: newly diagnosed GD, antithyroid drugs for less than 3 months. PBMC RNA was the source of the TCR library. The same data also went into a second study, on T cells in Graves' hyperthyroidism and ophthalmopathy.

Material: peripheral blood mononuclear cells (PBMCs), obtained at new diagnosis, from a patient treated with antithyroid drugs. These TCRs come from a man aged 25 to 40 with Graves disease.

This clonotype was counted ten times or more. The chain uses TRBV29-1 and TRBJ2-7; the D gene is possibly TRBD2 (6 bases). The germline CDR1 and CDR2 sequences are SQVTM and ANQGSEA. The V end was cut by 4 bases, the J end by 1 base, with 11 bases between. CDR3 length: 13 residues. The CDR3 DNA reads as TGCAGCGTTGTCACTAGCAGATCCTACGAGCAGTACTTC. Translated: CSVVTSRSYEQYF.

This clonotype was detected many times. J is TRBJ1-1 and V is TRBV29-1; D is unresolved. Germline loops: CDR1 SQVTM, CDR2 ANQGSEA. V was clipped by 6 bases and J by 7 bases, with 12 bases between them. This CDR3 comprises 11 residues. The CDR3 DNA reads TGCAGCGTCGCAAGGTTAGGTGAAGCTTTCTTT. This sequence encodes CSVARLGEAFF.

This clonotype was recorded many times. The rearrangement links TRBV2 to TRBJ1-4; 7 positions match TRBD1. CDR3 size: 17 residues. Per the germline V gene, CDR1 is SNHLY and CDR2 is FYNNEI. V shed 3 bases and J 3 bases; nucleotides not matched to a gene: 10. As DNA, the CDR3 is TGTGCCAGCAGTGAGGGTCCAGGGGGAAGGTCTAATGAAAAACTGTTTTTT. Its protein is CASSEGPGGRSNEKLFF.

The CDR3 DNA is TGTGCCAGTAGTGTTAGCCCCTCCTATGGCTACACCTTC. It is translated as CASSVSPSYGYTF. V gene TRBV19 combines with J gene TRBJ1-2; D unresolved. Trimming removed 5 bases from V and 4 bases from J, with 11 bases in between. The V gene's germline CDR1 is LNHDA and CDR2 SQIVND (reference sequence). The CDR3 length is 13 residues.

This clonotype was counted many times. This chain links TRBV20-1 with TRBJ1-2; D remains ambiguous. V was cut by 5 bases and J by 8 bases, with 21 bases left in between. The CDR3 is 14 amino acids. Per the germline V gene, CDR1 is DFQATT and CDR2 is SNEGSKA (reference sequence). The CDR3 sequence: CSAPPVLGAWGYTF. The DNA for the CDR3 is TGCAGTGCTCCCCCCGTCTTGGGCGCTTGGGGCTACACCTTC.

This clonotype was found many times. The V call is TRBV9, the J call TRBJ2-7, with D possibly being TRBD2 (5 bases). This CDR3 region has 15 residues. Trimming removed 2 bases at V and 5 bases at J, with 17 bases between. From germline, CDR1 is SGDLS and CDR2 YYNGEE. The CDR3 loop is CASSVSGSIGDEQYF. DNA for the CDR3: TGTGCCAGCAGCGTCTCGGGGTCAATTGGGGACGAGCAGTACTTC.

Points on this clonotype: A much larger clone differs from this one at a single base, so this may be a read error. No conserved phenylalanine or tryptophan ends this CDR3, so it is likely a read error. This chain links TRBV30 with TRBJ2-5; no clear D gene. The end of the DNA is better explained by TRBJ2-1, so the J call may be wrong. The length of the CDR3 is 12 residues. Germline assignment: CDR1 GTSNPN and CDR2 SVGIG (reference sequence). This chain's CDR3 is CAWSPNVNEQFL. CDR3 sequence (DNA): TGTGCCTGGAGTCCGAATGTTAATGAGCAGTTCCTC.

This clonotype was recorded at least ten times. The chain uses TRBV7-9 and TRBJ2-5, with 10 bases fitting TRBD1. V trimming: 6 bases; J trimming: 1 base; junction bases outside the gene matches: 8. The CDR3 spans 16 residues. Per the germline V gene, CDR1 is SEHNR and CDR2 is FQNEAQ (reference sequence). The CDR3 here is CASRQGTGEFQETQYF. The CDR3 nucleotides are TGTGCCAGCAGGCAGGGGACAGGGGAGTTCCAAGAGACCCAGTACTTC.

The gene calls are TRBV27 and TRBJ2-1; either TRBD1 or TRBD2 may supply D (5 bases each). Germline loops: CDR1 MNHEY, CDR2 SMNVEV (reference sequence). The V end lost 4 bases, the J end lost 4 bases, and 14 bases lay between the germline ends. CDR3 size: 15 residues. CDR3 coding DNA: TGTGCCAGCAGTTACAGCGGAGGACATTACAATGAGCAGTTCTTC. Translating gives CASSYSGGHYNEQFF.

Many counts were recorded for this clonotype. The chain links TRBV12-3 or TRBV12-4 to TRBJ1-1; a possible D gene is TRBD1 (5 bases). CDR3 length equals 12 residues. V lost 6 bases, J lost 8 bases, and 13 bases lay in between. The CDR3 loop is CASSQHRGEAFF. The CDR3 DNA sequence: TGTGCCAGCAGCCAGCATCGGGGGGAAGCTTTCTTT.

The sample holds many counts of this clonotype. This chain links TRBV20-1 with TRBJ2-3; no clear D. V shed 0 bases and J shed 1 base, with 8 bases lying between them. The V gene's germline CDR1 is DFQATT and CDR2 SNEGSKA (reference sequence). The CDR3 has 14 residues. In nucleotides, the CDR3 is TGCAGTGCTAGAGATATGGTACGCACAGATACGCAGTATTTT. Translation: CSARDMVRTDTQYF.

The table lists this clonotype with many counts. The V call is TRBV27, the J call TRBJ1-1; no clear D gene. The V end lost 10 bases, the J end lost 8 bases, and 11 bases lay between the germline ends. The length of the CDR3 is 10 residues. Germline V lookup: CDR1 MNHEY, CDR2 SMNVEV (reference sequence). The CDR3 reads CANPPPEAFF. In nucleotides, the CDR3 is TGTGCCAACCCCCCCCCAGAAGCTTTCTTT.

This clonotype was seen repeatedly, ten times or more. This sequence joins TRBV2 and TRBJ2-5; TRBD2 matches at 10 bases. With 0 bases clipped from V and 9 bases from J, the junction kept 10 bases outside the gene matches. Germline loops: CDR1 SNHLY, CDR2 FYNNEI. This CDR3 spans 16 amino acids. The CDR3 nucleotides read TGTGCCAGCAGTGAAGCCTCTAGCGGGGGCCTTCGAGCCCAGTACTTC. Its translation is CASSEASSGGLRAQYF.

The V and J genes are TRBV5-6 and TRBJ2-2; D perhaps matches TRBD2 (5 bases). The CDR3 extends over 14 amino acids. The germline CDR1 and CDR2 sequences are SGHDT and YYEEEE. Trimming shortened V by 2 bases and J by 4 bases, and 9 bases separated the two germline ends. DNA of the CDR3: TGTGCCAGCAGCTTCCGGGAACCCACCGGGGAGCTGTTTTTT. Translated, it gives CASSFREPTGELFF.

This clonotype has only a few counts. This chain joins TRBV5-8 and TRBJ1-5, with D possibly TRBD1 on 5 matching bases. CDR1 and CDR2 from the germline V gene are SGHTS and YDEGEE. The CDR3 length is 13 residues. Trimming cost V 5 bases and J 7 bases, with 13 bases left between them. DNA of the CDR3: TGTGCCAGCAGACCGGACATAATCCAGCCCCAGCATTTT. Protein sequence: CASRPDIIQPQHF.